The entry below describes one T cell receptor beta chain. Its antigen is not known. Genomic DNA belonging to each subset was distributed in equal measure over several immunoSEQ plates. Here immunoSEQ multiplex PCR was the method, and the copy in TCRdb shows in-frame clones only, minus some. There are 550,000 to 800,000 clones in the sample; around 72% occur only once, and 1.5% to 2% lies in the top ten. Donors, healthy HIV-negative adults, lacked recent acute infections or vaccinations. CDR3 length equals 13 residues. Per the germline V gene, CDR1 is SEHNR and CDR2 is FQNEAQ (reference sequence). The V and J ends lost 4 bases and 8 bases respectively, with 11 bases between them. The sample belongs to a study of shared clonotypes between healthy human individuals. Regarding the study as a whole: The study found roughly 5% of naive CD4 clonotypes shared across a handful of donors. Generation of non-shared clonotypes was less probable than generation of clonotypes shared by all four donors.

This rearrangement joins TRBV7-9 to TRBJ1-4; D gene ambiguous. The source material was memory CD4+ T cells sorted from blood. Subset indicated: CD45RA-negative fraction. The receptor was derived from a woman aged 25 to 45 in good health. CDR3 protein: CASSSKTREKLFF. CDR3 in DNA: TGTGCCAGCAGCTCAAAAACACGGGAAAAACTGTTTTTT.